This passage covers 29 T cell receptor beta chains from one sample sequenced in a study of blood T cell repertoires in COVID-19. The data were produced by immunoSEQ multiplex PCR, yet TCRdb's version contains in-frame clones alone and is incomplete. This sample carries more than 25,000 clones, roughly 83% of them seen once, and the ten largest clones take more than 20%. Sequencing was performed on peripheral blood. The origin of the receptors is a human donor in a cohort sampled during active COVID-19.

This rearrangement joins TRBV29-1 to TRBJ2-1; 8 bases map to TRBD2. Per the germline V gene, CDR1 is SQVTM and CDR2 is ANQGSEA. The V and J ends lost 7 bases and 3 bases, in that order; junction bases with no gene match: 8. This CDR3 comprises 14 residues. CDR3 sequence: CSAATRGVYNEQFF. DNA of the CDR3: TGCAGCGCTGCCACGCGGGGGGTCTACAATGAGCAGTTCTTC.

The chain joins TRBV7-6 to TRBJ2-5; possible D gene TRBD1, 6 bases. From germline, CDR1 is SGHVS and CDR2 FNYEAQ. The CDR3 is 14 amino acids. V was trimmed by 2 bases and J by 2 bases, leaving 9 bases between them. For the CDR3, the DNA is TGTGCCAGCAGCTTATCGAGGGGGCAAGAGACCCAGTACTTC. Protein product: CASSLSRGQETQYF.

This chain uses TRBV3-1 (or the pseudogene TRBV3-2) with TRBJ1-2; no firm D call. The germline gives CDR1 LGHDT, CDR2 YNNKEL (reference sequence). The CDR3 runs 12 residues. V was shortened by 0 bases and J by 3 bases, with 2 bases between the two germline ends. The CDR3 region has the DNA TGTGCCAGCAGCCAAGACGACTATGGCTACACCTTC. It encodes CASSQDDYGYTF.

V gene TRBV20-1 combines with J gene TRBJ2-1, with TRBD2 matching over 10 bases. Germline V gene data show CDR1 as DFQATT and CDR2 as SNEGSKA (reference sequence). The CDR3 spans 15 residues. V was clipped by 3 bases and J by 6 bases; unmatched bases: 8. The CDR3: CSASRTGTSANEQFF. The CDR3 bases are TGCAGTGCTAGTAGAACCGGGACTAGCGCCAATGAGCAGTTCTTC.

The chain uses TRBV6-2 or TRBV6-3 and TRBJ2-5, with 11 bases identical to TRBD1. The junction had 11 bases not matched to a gene; V was cut back by 4 bases and J by 4 bases. CDR1 and CDR2 (germline): MNHEY, SVGEGT. CDR3 length: 17 residues. This CDR3 reads CASSWPPGTGGGETQYF. The CDR3 region has the DNA TGTGCCAGCAGTTGGCCCCCCGGGACAGGGGGAGGAGAGACCCAGTACTTC.

The V call is TRBV10-3, the J call TRBJ2-7; 14 positions match TRBD2. Trimming at V came to 4 bases and at J to 0 bases, leaving 2 bases not matched to a gene. The CDR3 is made up of 16 amino acids. The germline gives CDR1 ENHRY, CDR2 SYGVKD. This CDR3 is CAISGGTSGSSYEQYF. For the CDR3, the DNA is TGTGCCATCAGTGGGGGGACTAGCGGGAGCTCCTACGAGCAGTACTTC.

The chain uses TRBV6-6 and TRBJ1-5; TRBD1 matches 7 bases. Germline CDR1 reads MNHNY; CDR2 reads SVGAGI (reference sequence). The CDR3 sequence is 14 residues long. V lost 4 bases and J lost 5; bases outside the gene matches: 5. The CDR3 region is CASSSTGFHQPQHF. The CDR3 bases are TGTGCCAGCAGTTCGACAGGGTTCCATCAGCCCCAGCATTTT.

The chain has TRBV19 and TRBJ2-5; D perhaps matches TRBD2 (6 bases). V lost 3 bases, J lost 2 bases, and 25 bases lay in between. This CDR3 spans 19 amino acids. CDR1 LNHDA and CDR2 SQIVND come from the germline V gene (reference sequence). The CDR3 loop is CASSMGGARILIPQETQYF. For the CDR3, the DNA is TGTGCCAGTAGTATGGGCGGGGCCCGTATACTGATCCCACAAGAGACCCAGTACTTC.

In this sample, this clone is medium-sized (0.01 to 0.1%). The chain recombines TRBV24-1 with TRBJ2-1; 12 positions agree with TRBD2. The CDR3 is 16 residues long. J lost 5 bases, V lost 3 bases, and 4 bases had no gene match. Germline V gene data show CDR1 as KGHDR and CDR2 as SFDVKD. CDR3 sequence: CATSDRTSGADNEQFF. In nucleotides, the CDR3 is TGTGCCACCAGTGATCGGACTAGCGGGGCGGACAATGAGCAGTTCTTC.

The chain has TRBV24-1 and TRBJ2-1; D perhaps matches TRBD2 (6 bases). Trimming took 3 bases from V and 1 from J, leaving 9 bases between them. Per germline, CDR1 KGHDR and CDR2 SFDVKD. This CDR3 is built from 15 residues. As DNA, the CDR3 is TGTGCCACCAGTGATAGGGCGGGATCCTACAATGAGCAGTTCTTC. This encodes CATSDRAGSYNEQFF.

The chain uses TRBV2 and TRBJ2-7; D may be TRBD2 (7 bases). V shed 6 bases and J shed 3 bases, with 12 bases lying between them. The CDR3 covers 13 residues. Germline CDR1 SNHLY, CDR2 FYNNEI. CDR3 in amino acids: CASSGGPGYEQYF. In nucleotides, the CDR3 is TGTGCCAGCAGCGGGGGGCCGGGCTACGAGCAGTACTTC.

This sequence joins TRBV6-5 and TRBJ2-3; the D is unclear. CDR1 MNHEY and CDR2 SVGAGI come from the germline V gene. Trimming cost V 0 bases and J 6 bases, with 16 bases left between them. The CDR3 totals 16 residues. CDR3 nucleotides: TGTGCCAGCAGTTACTCTATTAGCCAGATCGCGGATACGCAGTATTTT. It is translated as CASSYSISQIADTQYF.

The chain employs TRBV5-4 and TRBJ2-7, with D possibly being TRBD2 (6 bases). Per germline, CDR1 SGHNT and CDR2 YYREEE (reference sequence). With 3 bases removed from V and 3 bases from J, the gap between germline ends came to 19 bases. This CDR3 spans 16 amino acids. The chain's CDR3 is CASSSSGGTLDYEQYF. The CDR3 coding sequence is TGTGCCAGCAGCTCCTCAGGCGGGACGTTAGACTACGAGCAGTACTTC.

The rearrangement links TRBV11-2 to TRBJ2-2; weak D call: TRBD1 (5 bases). Germline CDR1 SGHAT, CDR2 FQNNGV. The CDR3 runs to 15 residues. Trimming shortened V by 1 base and J by 6 bases, and 12 bases separated the two germline ends. The CDR3 loop is CASSLVRGRAGELFF. The CDR3 DNA is TGTGCCAGCAGCTTAGTGAGAGGCAGGGCCGGGGAGCTGTTTTTT.

The rearrangement links TRBV9 to TRBJ2-1, with 7 nucleotides matching TRBD2. The CDR3 is 16 amino acids. From germline, CDR1 is SGDLS and CDR2 YYNGEE. V shed 1 base, J shed 2 bases, and the junction held 6 bases outside the gene matches. The CDR3 DNA sequence: TGTGCCAGCAGCGTAACGGCTAGCGGCCCCTACAATGAGCAGTTCTTC. Translating it yields CASSVTASGPYNEQFF.

The V call is TRBV19, the J call TRBJ2-7, with TRBD1 matching 8 bases. Per the germline V gene, CDR1 is LNHDA and CDR2 is SQIVND (reference sequence). With 4 bases clipped from V and 2 bases from J, the junction kept 4 bases outside the gene matches. The CDR3 runs 14 residues. CDR3 protein: CASSRGQAAYEQYF. The DNA for the CDR3 is TGTGCCAGTAGTAGGGGACAGGCAGCCTACGAGCAGTACTTC.

V is TRBV27 and J is TRBJ2-1, with TRBD1 matching 9 bases. This CDR3 has 15 residues. Germline loops: CDR1 MNHEY, CDR2 SMNVEV (reference sequence). V shed 3 bases, J shed 4 bases, and the junction held 4 bases outside the gene matches. The CDR3 nucleotides are TGTGCCAGCAGTTTTTGGACAGGGGTTTACAATGAGCAGTTCTTC. This codes for CASSFWTGVYNEQFF.

The gene calls are TRBV18 and TRBJ1-5; 9 bases line up with TRBD1. Germline V gene sequence: CDR1 KGHSH, CDR2 LQKENI. This CDR3 comprises 16 residues. The V and J ends lost 2 bases and 3 bases, in that order; junction bases with no gene match: 5. CDR3 nucleotide sequence: TGTGCCAGCTCACCAGCGACAGGGGGAGTCAATCAGCCCCAGCATTTT. Its protein product is CASSPATGGVNQPQHF. Full variable domain (remainder filled in from reference TRBV18 and TRBJ1-5): NAGVMQNPRHLVRRRGQEARLRCSPMKGHSHVYWYRQLPEEGLKFMVYLQKENIIDESGMPKERFSAEFPKEGPSILRIQQVVRGDSAAYFCASSPATGGVNQPQHFGDGTRLSIL.

The rearrangement links TRBV5-1 to TRBJ1-2, with D unclear. Trimming cost V 4 bases and J 7 bases, with 17 bases left between them. The CDR3 sequence is 14 residues long. Germline V gene data show CDR1 as SGHRS and CDR2 as YFSETQ. The CDR3 loop is CASSPAVGSRGYTF. For the CDR3, the DNA is TGCGCCAGCAGCCCGGCGGTTGGGAGTCGTGGCTACACCTTC.

The V call is TRBV21-1, the J call TRBJ1-3. TRBV21-1 is given as a pseudogene. The CDR3 runs to 15 residues. Written as DNA, the CDR3 is TGTGCCAGCAGCAAGGGACTGGGCTCTGGAAACACCATATATTTT. Translated, it gives CASSKGLGSGNTIYF.

The chain carries TRBV5-3 and TRBJ2-1; 15 bases fit TRBD2. TRBV5-3 is given ORF status, its function remaining uncertain. The CDR3 is 16 residues long. The V and J ends lost 5 bases and 9 bases, in that order; junction bases with no gene match: 9. The CDR3 DNA sequence: TGTGCCAGAAGATTCGGACTAGCGGGAGGGCAAGCTGAGCAGTTCTTC. Translation gives CARRFGLAGGQAEQFF.

The chain recombines TRBV25-1 with TRBJ2-1; D may be TRBD1 (6 bases). This CDR3 has 15 residues. Germline CDR1 and CDR2: MGHDK and SYGVNS. Trimming cost V 6 bases and J 4 bases, with 16 bases left between them. CDR3 sequence reads: CASSLTGPLYNEQFF. The CDR3 DNA sequence: TGTGCCAGCAGCCTAACAGGGCCCCTATACAATGAGCAGTTCTTC. The whole variable domain, filled in from reference TRBV25-1 and TRBJ2-1, reads EADIYQTPRYLVIGTGKKITLECSQTMGHDKMYWYQQDPGMELHLIHYSYGVNSTEKGDLSSESTVSRIRTEHFPLTLESARPSHTSQYLCASSLTGPLYNEQFFGPGTRLTVL.

This clone was found a few times. The V and J genes are TRBV6-5 and TRBJ1-2, with 7 bases lining up with TRBD1. The CDR3 is made up of 15 amino acids. Germline values: CDR1 MNHEY, CDR2 SVGAGI. V trimming: 5 bases; J trimming: 2 bases; junction bases outside the gene matches: 8. In nucleotides, the CDR3 is TGTGCCAGCAGTCCTCCGGGACAGAGAAACTATGGCTACACCTTC. Translation: CASSPPGQRNYGYTF.

This chain uses TRBV5-1 with TRBJ2-7; D possibly corresponds to TRBD2 (6 bases). Trimming took off 2 bases at V and 5 bases at J, with 14 bases between the two ends. CDR1 is SGHRS and CDR2 is YFSETQ in the germline V gene. The CDR3 extends over 14 amino acids. Written as DNA, the CDR3 is TGCGCCAGCAGCTTCGGGACTGAGGTCAACGAGCAGTACTTC. It is translated as CASSFGTEVNEQYF.

The gene calls are TRBV5-5 and TRBJ2-1; the D gene is possibly TRBD2 (6 bases). The V end lost 6 bases, the J end lost 0 bases, and 16 bases lay between the germline ends. This CDR3 is built from 16 residues. Germline CDR1 SGHKS, CDR2 YYEKEE (reference sequence). Here the CDR3 reads CASTKNSGSSYNEQFF. The DNA of the CDR3 is TGTGCCAGCACCAAAAATAGCGGAAGCTCCTACAATGAGCAGTTCTTC. Filled out from reference TRBV5-5 and TRBJ2-1, the complete variable domain reads DAGVTQSPTHLIKTRGQQVTLRCSPISGHKSVSWYQQVLGQGPQFIFQYYEKEERGRGNFPDRFSARQFPNYSSELNVNALLLGDSALYLCASTKNSGSSYNEQFFGPGTRLTVL.

The chain recombines TRBV19 with TRBJ2-5; 10 nucleotides line up with TRBD2. With V trimmed by 5 bases and J by 2 bases, 8 bases remained unmatched. The germline V gene encodes CDR1 LNHDA and CDR2 SQIVND (reference sequence). CDR3 length: 16 residues. CDR3 DNA sequence: TGTGCCAGTAGTCCTGGACTAGCGGATTCTCAAGAGACCCAGTACTTC. Its translation: CASSPGLADSQETQYF.

The chain carries TRBV19 and TRBJ2-1; 7 bases map to TRBD2. CDR3 length equals 16 residues. Germline loops: CDR1 LNHDA, CDR2 SQIVND (reference sequence). V shed 7 bases, J shed 3 bases, and the junction held 12 bases outside the gene matches. The chain's CDR3 is CASTLRAGVNYNEQFF. DNA for the CDR3: TGTGCCAGTACCCTGCGTGCGGGGGTGAACTACAATGAGCAGTTCTTC.

This chain joins TRBV24-1 and TRBJ2-5; D possibly corresponds to TRBD1 (6 bases). The CDR3 covers 15 residues. CDR1 is KGHDR, CDR2 SFDVKD, per germline. Trimming pared 4 bases from V and 2 bases from J, leaving 13 bases between. This CDR3 is CATSDRTDLQETQYF. The CDR3 DNA is TGTGCCACCAGTGACCGGACAGATCTGCAAGAGACCCAGTACTTC.

The V and J genes are TRBV19 and TRBJ2-1; possibly TRBD2 for D (5 bases). CDR1 and CDR2 from the germline V gene are LNHDA and SQIVND (reference sequence). Trimming stripped 0 bases from V and 3 bases from J, with 12 bases between. The CDR3 is made up of 16 amino acids. Written as DNA, the CDR3 is TGTGCCAGTAGTATAGATGTCCACGGAGGCTACAATGAGCAGTTCTTC. Translating gives CASSIDVHGGYNEQFF.